This entry lists 12 T cell receptor beta chains sequenced from one sample in a study. TCRdb re-analysed the 5' RACE reads in MiXCR, keeping a single row per CDR3 protein. The table lists about 60,000 distinct CDR3 sequences, approximately 29% of them singletons. The material sequenced was tumor-infiltrating naive CD4+ T cells sorted from the breast tumor. Subset of the sample: naive CD4+ T cells, CD4+CD45RA+CD25-. All receptors come from a female donor with breast cancer.

This clonotype was detected many times. The chain joins TRBV6-1 to TRBJ2-7; possibly TRBD2 for D (6 bases). The CDR3 runs 14 residues. V lost 3 bases, J lost 1 base, and 10 bases lay in between. CDR1 is MNHNS, CDR2 SASEGT, per germline. CDR3 loop: CASSEEGPSYEQYF. The DNA for the CDR3 is TGTGCCAGCAGTGAGGAGGGACCGTCCTACGAGCAGTACTTC.

As concerns this clonotype: This may be a read error, as it is one base from a much larger clone. This chain connects TRBV6-1 to TRBJ2-7, with a weak D call TRBD2 (5 bases). The CDR3 is 12 residues long. From germline, CDR1 is MNHNS and CDR2 SASEGT. The CDR3 protein is CASSSDYYKQYF. The DNA of the CDR3 is TGTGCCAGCAGCTCCGACTACTACAAGCAGTACTTC.

This clonotype has a handful of counts. The chain joins TRBV27 to TRBJ2-5; TRBD1 matches at 7 bases. Unmatched junction bases numbered 2, after V lost 0 bases and J lost 4 bases. CDR1 MNHEY and CDR2 SMNVEV come from the germline V gene (reference sequence). CDR3 size: 14 residues. Written as DNA, the CDR3 is TGTGCCAGCAGTTTATCCAGGACAGGAGAGACCCAGTACTTC. Its protein is CASSLSRTGETQYF.

Concerning this clonotype: The CDR3 end shows no conserved phenylalanine or tryptophan, and so a read error is likely. This chain uses TRBV12-3 or TRBV12-4 with TRBJ2-1; D gene ambiguous. The V end lost 5 bases, the J end lost 8 bases, and 4 bases lay between the germline ends. There are 10 residues in the CDR3. Here the CDR3 reads CASSTHEQFL. The CDR3 region has the DNA TGTGCCAGCAGTACTCATGAGCAGTTCCTC.

This chain connects TRBV5-1 to TRBJ1-5, with 7 positions matching TRBD1. CDR1 and CDR2 from the germline V gene are SGHRS and YFSETQ. J was trimmed by 3 bases and V by 2 bases; bases with no gene match: 5. The CDR3 spans 15 residues. The CDR3 region is CASSFGGTANQPQHF. CDR3 DNA sequence: TGCGCCAGCAGCTTTGGCGGGACAGCCAATCAGCCCCAGCATTTT.

This clonotype was detected many times. The V call is TRBV5-1, the J call TRBJ2-2; D is ambiguous. The CDR3 totals 15 residues. Germline V CDR1 and CDR2: SGHRS, YFSETQ. V shed 0 bases and J shed 4 bases, with 10 bases lying between them. As DNA, the CDR3 is TGCGCCAGCAGCTTGGATACAGAAGGCACCGGGGAGCTGTTTTTT. Protein sequence: CASSLDTEGTGELFF.

The chain employs TRBV20-1 and TRBJ1-2; 8 bases map to TRBD1. The CDR3 extends over 13 amino acids. V lost 0 bases, J lost 5 bases, and 2 bases stayed unmatched. Germline CDR1 DFQATT, CDR2 SNEGSKA (reference sequence). The CDR3 region has the DNA TGCAGTGCTAGAGATGGGACAGGATATGGCTACACCTTC. Amino acids: CSARDGTGYGYTF.

This clonotype was seen ten or more times. The V call is TRBV5-1, the J call TRBJ2-5, with 7 bases fitting TRBD2. Germline CDR1 reads SGHRS; CDR2 reads YFSETQ. After removal of 1 base from V and 1 base from J, the junction contained 4 bases not matched to a gene. CDR3 length: 15 amino acids. Written as DNA, the CDR3 is TGCGCCAGCAGCTTGTCTGGCGGGAGCCAAGAGACCCAGTACTTC. Amino acid sequence: CASSLSGGSQETQYF.

As regards this clonotype: A read error is possible here, since a much larger clone lies one base away. The chain couples TRBV20-1 to TRBJ1-2; weak D call: TRBD1 (6 bases). The germline V gene has CDR1 DFQATT and CDR2 SNEGSKA (reference sequence). The CDR3 covers 14 residues. The CDR3, as DNA: TGCGGTGCTGTTAGGACAGCGGCTAACTATGGCTACACCTTC. Translating it yields CGAVRTAANYGYTF.

Turning to this clonotype: An end of the junction differs from the germline gene, which may be a read error. This rearrangement joins TRBV5-1 to TRBJ2-5; 8 nucleotides line up with TRBD2. Looked up from germline, CDR1 is SGHRS and CDR2 is YFSETQ. This CDR3 contains 14 residues. CDR3 nucleotide sequence: TGCACCAGCAGCTTTACCAGCGGGAGAGAGACCCAGTACTTC. The encoded protein is CTSSFTSGRETQYF. Full variable domain (remainder filled in from reference TRBV5-1 and TRBJ2-5): KAGVTQTPRYLIKTRGQQVTLSCSPISGHRSVSWYQQTPGQGLQFLFEYFSETQRNKGNFPGRFSGRQFSNSRSEMNVSTLELGDSALYLCTSSFTSGRETQYFGPGTRLLVL.

The chain employs TRBV5-1 and TRBJ2-1, with 10 bases identical to TRBD2. This CDR3 is built from 15 residues. With V trimmed by 2 bases and J by 6 bases, 5 bases remained unmatched. Germline V lookup: CDR1 SGHRS, CDR2 YFSETQ. The CDR3 region is CASSFLAGASNEQFF. Here the CDR3 DNA reads TGCGCCAGCAGCTTCCTAGCGGGAGCCTCCAATGAGCAGTTCTTC.

V usage is TRBV6-1 and J usage is TRBJ2-4; 7 nucleotides match TRBD2. Trimming at V came to 2 bases and at J to 3 bases, leaving 7 bases not matched to a gene. Germline V gene sequence: CDR1 MNHNS, CDR2 SASEGT. The CDR3 is 16 amino acids. CDR3 protein: CASSERAGDVKNIQYF. CDR3 DNA sequence: TGTGCCAGCAGTGAACGTGCGGGAGATGTCAAAAACATTCAGTACTTC.